This T cell receptor beta chain was sequenced for a study of T cell repertoires in cytomegalovirus infection. Per germline, CDR1 KGHDR and CDR2 SFDVKD. J lost 7 bases, V lost 4 bases, and 12 bases had no gene match. The CDR3 is made up of 17 amino acids. TCRdb re-called the reads through MiXCR, storing one row per CDR3 protein. Among 46,000 or so distinct CDR3 sequences listed, 20% were seen once. This clonotype was counted a few times. Its antigen remains unknown. The chain is built from TRBV24-1 and TRBJ2-1; 10 bases fit TRBD1. The sample was PBMCs, sequenced either directly or after in vitro stimulation (not recorded which). This receptor was taken from a human donor in good health (CMV status not recorded). Some clones in this sample may be carry-over from other donors' samples. CDR3 nucleotides: TGTGCCACCAGTGACTCCTGGGGACAGGGGTTTGTGAATGAGCAGTTCTTC. Residues: CATSDSWGQGFVNEQFF.